This section outlines one TCR beta chain sequence together with its context. Its antigen remains unknown. Sequenced by immunoSEQ multiplex PCR; TCRdb stores in-frame clones only, minus some. The table lists roughly 100,000 clones, around 83% of them singletons. The sample belongs to a study of T cell responses to AZD1222 COVID-19 vaccine. Study-wide results and caveats: Baseline antibody screening turned up just a handful of seropositive AZD1222 recipients. The reported proportion of spike-specific TCRs targeting unmutated variant regions was nearly half. Spike was spanned by vaccine-associated CD4 TCRs, which were dominant at 160-218 and 743-854. Repertoires were collected only later (after the peak T cell response had occurred).

The CDR3 extends over 12 amino acids. V was clipped by 10 bases and J by 7 bases; unmatched bases: 7. Germline V gives CDR1 MDHEN, CDR2 SYDVKM. This sequence originates from an adult in good health. V usage is TRBV28 and J usage is TRBJ1-5; 7 bases fit TRBD1. The sample was peripheral blood, taken on day 0 of AZD1222 vaccination. The CDR3 sequence: CATRQGGQPQHF. For the CDR3, the DNA is TGTGCCACCCGACAGGGTGGACAGCCCCAGCATTTT.